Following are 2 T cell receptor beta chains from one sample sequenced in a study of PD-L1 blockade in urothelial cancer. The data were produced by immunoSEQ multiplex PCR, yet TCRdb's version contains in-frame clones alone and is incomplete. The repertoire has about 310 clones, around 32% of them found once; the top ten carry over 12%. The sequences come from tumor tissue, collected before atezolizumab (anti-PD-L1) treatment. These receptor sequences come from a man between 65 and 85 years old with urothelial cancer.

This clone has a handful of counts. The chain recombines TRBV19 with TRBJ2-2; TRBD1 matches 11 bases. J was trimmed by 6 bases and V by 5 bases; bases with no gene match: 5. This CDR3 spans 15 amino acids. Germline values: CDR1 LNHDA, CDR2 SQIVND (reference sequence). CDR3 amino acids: CASSLGDRGSGELFF. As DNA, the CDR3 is TGTGCCAGTAGTTTGGGGGACAGGGGGTCCGGGGAGCTGTTTTTT. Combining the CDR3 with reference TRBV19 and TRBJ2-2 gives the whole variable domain DGGITQSPKYLFRKEGQNVTLSCEQNLNHDAMYWYRQDPGQGLRLIYYSQIVNDFQKGDIAEGYSVSREKKESFPLTVTSAQKNPTAFYLCASSLGDRGSGELFFGEGSRLTVL.

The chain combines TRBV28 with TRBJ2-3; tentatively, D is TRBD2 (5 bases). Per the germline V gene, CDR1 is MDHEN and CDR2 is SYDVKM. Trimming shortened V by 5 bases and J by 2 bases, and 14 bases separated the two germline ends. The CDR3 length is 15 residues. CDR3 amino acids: CASSQSGMDTDTQYF. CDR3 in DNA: TGTGCCAGCAGTCAAAGCGGTATGGACACAGATACGCAGTATTTT.